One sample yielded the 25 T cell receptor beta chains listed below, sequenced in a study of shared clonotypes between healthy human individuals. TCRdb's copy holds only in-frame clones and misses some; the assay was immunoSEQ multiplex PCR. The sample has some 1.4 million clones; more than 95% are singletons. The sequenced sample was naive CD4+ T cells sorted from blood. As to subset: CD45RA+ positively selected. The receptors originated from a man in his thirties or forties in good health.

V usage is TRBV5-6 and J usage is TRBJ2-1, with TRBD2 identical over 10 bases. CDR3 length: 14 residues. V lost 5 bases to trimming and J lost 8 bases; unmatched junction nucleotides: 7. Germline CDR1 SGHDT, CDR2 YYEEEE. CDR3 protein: CASRAGGSVYEQFF. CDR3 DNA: TGTGCCAGCAGAGCGGGAGGGTCCGTATATGAGCAGTTCTTC.

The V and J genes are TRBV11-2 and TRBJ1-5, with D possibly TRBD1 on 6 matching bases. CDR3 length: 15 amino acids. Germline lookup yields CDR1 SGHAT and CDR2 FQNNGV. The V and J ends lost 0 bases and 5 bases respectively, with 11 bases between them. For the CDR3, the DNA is TGTGCCAGCAGCTTAGAAGGGACACAAGATCAGCCCCAGCATTTT. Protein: CASSLEGTQDQPQHF.

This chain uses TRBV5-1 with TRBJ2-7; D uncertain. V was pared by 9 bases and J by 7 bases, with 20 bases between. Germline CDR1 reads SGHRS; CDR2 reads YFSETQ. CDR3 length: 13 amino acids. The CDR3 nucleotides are TGCGCCACCCATGACGCCTCGGCGGTGGAGCAGTACTTC. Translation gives CATHDASAVEQYF.

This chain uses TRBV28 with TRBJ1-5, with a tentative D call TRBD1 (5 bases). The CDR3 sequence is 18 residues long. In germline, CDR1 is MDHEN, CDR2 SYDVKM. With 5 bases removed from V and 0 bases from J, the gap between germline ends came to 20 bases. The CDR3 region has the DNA TGTGCCAGCAGTGTTTACTTTTTGACAGAAAATAGCAATCAGCCCCAGCATTTT. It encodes CASSVYFLTENSNQPQHF.

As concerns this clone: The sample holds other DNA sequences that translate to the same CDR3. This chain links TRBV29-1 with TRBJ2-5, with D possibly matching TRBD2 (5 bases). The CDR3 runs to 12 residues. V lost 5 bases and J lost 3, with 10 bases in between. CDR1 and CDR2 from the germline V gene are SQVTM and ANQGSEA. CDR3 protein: CSVSSGEETQYF. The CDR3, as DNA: TGCAGCGTTAGCAGCGGTGAAGAGACCCAGTACTTC.

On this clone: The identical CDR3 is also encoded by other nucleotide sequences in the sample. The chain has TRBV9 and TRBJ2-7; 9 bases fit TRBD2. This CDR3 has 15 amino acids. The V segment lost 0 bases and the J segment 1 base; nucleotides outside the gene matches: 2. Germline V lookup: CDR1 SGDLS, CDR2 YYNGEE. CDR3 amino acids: CASSVAGLASYEQYF. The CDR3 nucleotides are TGTGCCAGCAGCGTAGCCGGACTAGCGTCCTACGAGCAGTACTTC.

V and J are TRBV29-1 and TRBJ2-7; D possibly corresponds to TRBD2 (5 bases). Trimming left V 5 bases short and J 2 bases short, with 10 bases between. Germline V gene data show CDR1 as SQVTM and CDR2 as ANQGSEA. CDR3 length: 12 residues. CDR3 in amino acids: CSVSPGTYEQYF. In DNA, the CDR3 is TGCAGCGTTAGTCCGGGGACCTACGAGCAGTACTTC.

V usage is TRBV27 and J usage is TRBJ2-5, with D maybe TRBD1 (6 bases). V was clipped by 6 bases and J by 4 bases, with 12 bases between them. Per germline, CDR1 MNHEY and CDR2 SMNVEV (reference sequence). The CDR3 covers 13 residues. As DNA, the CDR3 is TGTGCCAGCAGATCCCAAGGGGGAGAGACCCAGTACTTC. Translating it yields CASRSQGGETQYF.

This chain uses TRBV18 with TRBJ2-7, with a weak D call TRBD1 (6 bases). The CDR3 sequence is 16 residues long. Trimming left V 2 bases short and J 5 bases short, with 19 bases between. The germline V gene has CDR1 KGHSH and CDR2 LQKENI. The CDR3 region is CASSPTVGQRGHEQYF. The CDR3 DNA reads TGTGCCAGCTCACCAACAGTGGGACAAAGGGGTCACGAGCAGTACTTC. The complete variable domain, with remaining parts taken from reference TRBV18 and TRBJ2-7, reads NAGVMQNPRHLVRRRGQEARLRCSPMKGHSHVYWYRQLPEEGLKFMVYLQKENIIDESGMPKERFSAEFPKEGPSILRIQQVVRGDSAAYFCASSPTVGQRGHEQYFGPGTRLTVT.

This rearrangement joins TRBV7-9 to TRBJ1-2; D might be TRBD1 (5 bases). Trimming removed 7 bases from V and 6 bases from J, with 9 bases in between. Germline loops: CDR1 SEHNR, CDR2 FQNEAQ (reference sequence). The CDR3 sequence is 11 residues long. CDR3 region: CASTQGDGYTF. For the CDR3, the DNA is TGTGCCAGCACACAAGGGGATGGCTACACCTTC.

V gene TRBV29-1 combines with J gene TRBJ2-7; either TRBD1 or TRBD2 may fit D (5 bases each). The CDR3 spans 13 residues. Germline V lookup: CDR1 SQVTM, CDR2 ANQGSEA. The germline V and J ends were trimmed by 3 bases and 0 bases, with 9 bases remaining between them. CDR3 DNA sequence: TGCAGCGTTGAGGGGGACGCCTCCTACGAGCAGTACTTC. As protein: CSVEGDASYEQYF.

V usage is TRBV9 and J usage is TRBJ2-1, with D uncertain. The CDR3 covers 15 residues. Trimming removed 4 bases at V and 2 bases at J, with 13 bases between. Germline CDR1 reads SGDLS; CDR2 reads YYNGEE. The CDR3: CASSPGSFAYNEQFF. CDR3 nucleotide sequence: TGTGCCAGCAGCCCCGGTAGTTTCGCCTACAATGAGCAGTTCTTC.

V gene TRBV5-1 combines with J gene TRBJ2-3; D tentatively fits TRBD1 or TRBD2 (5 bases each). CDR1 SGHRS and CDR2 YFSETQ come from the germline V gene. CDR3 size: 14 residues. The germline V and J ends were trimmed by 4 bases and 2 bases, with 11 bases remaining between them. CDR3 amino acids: CASSTGRTTDTQYF. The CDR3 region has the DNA TGCGCCAGCAGCACGGGACGGACCACAGATACGCAGTATTTT.

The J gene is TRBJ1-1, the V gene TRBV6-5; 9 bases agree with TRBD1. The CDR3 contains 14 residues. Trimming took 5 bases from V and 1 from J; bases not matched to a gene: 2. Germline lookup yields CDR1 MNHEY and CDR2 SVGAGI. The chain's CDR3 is CASSPGQGNTEAFF. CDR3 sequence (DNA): TGTGCCAGCAGTCCGGGACAGGGGAACACTGAAGCTTTCTTT.

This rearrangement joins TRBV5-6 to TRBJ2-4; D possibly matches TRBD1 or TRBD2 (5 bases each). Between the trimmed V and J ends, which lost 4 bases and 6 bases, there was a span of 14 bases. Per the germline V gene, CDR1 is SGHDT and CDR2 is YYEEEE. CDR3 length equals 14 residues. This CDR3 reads CASSQRRQGNIQYF. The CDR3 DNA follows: TGTGCCAGCAGCCAAAGGAGGCAGGGAAACATTCAGTACTTC.

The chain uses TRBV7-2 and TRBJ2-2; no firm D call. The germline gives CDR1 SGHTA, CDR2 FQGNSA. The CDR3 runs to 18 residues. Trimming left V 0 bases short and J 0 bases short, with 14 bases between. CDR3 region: CASSLALRAAANTGELFF. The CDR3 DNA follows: TGTGCCAGCAGCTTAGCGCTTCGAGCAGCAGCGAACACCGGGGAGCTGTTTTTT.

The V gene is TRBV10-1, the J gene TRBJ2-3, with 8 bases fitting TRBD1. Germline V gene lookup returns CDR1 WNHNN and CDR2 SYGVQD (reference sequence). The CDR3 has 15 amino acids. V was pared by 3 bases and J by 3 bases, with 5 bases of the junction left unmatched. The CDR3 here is CASSEWTGITDTQYF. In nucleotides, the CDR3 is TGCGCCAGCAGTGAATGGACAGGGATAACAGATACGCAGTATTTT.

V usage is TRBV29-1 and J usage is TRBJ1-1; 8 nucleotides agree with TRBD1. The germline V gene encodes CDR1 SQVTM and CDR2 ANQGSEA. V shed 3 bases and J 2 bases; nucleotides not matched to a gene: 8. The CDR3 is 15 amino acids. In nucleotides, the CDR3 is TGCAGCGTTGACCTATCCCAGGGGGCAAACACTGAAGCTTTCTTT. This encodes CSVDLSQGANTEAFF. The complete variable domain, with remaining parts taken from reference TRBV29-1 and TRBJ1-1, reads SAVISQKPSRDICQRGTSLTIQCQVDSQVTMMFWYRQQPGQSLTLIATANQGSEATYESGFVIDKFPISRPNLTFSTLTVSNMSPEDSSIYLCSVDLSQGANTEAFFGQGTRLTVV.

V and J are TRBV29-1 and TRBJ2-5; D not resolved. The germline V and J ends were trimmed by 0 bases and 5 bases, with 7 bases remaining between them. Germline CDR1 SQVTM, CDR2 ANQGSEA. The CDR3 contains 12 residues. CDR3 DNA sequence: TGCAGCGTTGAAGACTGGCGGGAGACCCAGTACTTC. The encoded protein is CSVEDWRETQYF.

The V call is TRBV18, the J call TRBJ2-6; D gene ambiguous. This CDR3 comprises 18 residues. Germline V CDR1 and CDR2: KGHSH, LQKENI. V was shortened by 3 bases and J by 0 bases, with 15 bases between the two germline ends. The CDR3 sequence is CASSPASRTYSGANVLTF. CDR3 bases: TGTGCCAGCTCACCTGCGTCTCGGACCTACTCTGGGGCCAACGTCCTGACTTTC.

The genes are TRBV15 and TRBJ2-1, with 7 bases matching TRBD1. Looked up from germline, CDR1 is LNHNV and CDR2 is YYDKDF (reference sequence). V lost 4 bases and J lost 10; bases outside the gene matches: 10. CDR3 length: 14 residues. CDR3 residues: CATSKRQGPLEQFF. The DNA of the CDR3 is TGTGCCACCAGCAAAAGACAGGGCCCTTTGGAGCAGTTCTTC.

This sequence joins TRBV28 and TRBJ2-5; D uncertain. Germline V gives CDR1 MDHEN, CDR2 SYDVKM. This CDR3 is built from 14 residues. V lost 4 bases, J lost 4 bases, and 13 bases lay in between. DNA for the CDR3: TGTGCCAGCAGTTCGCCTCGAGTTCTAGAGACCCAGTACTTC. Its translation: CASSSPRVLETQYF. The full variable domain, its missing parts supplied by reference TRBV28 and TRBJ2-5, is DVKVTQSSRYLVKRTGEKVFLECVQDMDHENMFWYRQDPGLGLRLIYFSYDVKMKEKGDIPEGYSVSREKKERFSLILESASTNQTSMYLCASSSPRVLETQYFGPGTRLLVL.

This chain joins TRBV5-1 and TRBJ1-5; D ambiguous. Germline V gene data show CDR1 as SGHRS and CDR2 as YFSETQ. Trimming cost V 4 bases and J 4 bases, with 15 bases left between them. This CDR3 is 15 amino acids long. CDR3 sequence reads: CASSPDPGRNQPQHF. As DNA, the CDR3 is TGCGCCAGCAGCCCGGATCCGGGAAGGAATCAGCCCCAGCATTTT.

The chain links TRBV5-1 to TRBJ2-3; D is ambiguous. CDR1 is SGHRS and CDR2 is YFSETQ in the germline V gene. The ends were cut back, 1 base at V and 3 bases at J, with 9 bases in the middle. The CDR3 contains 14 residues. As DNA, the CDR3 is TGCGCCAGCAGCTTGACAGTGAATACAGATACGCAGTATTTT. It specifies CASSLTVNTDTQYF.

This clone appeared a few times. This CDR3 is CASSYSAGTRETQYF. CDR3 DNA: TGTGCCAGCAGTTACTCAGCGGGAACGAGGGAGACCCAGTACTTC. V is TRBV6-5 and J is TRBJ2-5; 7 bases align to TRBD2. J was trimmed by 5 bases and V by 0 bases; bases with no gene match: 6. This CDR3 spans 15 amino acids. Germline values: CDR1 MNHEY, CDR2 SVGAGI.